This T cell receptor beta chain was identified in a study of CD8 T cells in Susac syndrome. Background on the study: Among the sequenced Susac syndrome patients, roughly six had active disease while 8 or 9 were in remission. The Susac syndrome patients were therapy-naive, on corticosteroids, or on intravenous immunoglobulin alone at blood draw.

On this clonotype: What it recognizes is unknown.

TEMRA cells were FACS-enriched, and CD8+ and CD4+ T cells were isolated negatively. Study-level points and caveats: Among people with Susac, CD8+ clonal expansion was greatest in TEMRA cells and active patients.

RNA amounts of roughly 0.45 to 1 ug underwent reverse transcription with random hexamers. TCRdb re-called the immunoSEQ multiplex PCR reads with MiXCR, one entry per CDR3 protein. The profile shows roughly 80,000 distinct CDR3 sequences, roughly 94% of them singletons. V was shortened by 3 bases and J by 7 bases, with 11 bases between the two germline ends. The CDR3 is made up of 12 amino acids. The germline CDR1 and CDR2 sequences are SGHRS and YFSETQ. This chain links TRBV5-1 with TRBJ2-7; weak D call: TRBD1 (6 bases). The clonotype comes from a human donor with Susac syndrome. Material: CD8+ T cells from PBMCs. The CDR3: CASSYNDREQYF. The CDR3 DNA reads TGCGCCAGCAGCTACAACGACAGGGAGCAGTACTTC.